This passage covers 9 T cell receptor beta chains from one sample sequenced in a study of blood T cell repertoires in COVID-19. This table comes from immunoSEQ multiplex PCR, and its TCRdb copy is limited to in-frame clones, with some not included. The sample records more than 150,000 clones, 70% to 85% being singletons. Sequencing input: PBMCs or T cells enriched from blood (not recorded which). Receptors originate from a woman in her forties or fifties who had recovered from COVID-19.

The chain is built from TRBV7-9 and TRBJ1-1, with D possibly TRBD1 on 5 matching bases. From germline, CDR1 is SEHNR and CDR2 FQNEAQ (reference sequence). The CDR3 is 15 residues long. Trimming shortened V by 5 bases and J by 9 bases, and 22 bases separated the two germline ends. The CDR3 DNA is TGTGCCAGCAGCGACGGAGGGTGGAGGGGAGTTAAAGCTTTCTTT. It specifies CASSDGGWRGVKAFF.

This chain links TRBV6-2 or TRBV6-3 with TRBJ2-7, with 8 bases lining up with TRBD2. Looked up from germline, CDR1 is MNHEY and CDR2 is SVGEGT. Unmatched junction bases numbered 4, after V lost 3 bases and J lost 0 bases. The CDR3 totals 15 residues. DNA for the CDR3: TGTGCCAGCAGTTATCTTAGCGGGACCTCCTACGAGCAGTACTTC. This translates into CASSYLSGTSYEQYF.

The CDR3 coding sequence is TGTGCCAGCAGCCTGACAGGGGGCGGTGAAAAACTGTTTTTT. It codes for CASSLTGGGEKLFF. The chain is built from TRBV28 and TRBJ1-4; TRBD1 matches at 10 bases. The germline V gene has CDR1 MDHEN and CDR2 SYDVKM. Unmatched junction bases numbered 5, after V lost 6 bases and J lost 7 bases. The CDR3 has 14 residues.

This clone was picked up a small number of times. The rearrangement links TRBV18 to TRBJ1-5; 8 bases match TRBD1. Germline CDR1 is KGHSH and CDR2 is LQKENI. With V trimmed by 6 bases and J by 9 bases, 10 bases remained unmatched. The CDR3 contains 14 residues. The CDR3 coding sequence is TGTGCCAGCTCTCCCGGGACAGGACAACGGCCCCAGCATTTT. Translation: CASSPGTGQRPQHF.

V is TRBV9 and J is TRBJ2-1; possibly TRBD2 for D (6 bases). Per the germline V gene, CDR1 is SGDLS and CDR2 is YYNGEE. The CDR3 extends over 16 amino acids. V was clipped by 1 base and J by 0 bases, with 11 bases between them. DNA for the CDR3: TGTGCCAGCAGCGTATCAGGACTACCCTCCTACAATGAGCAGTTCTTC. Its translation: CASSVSGLPSYNEQFF.

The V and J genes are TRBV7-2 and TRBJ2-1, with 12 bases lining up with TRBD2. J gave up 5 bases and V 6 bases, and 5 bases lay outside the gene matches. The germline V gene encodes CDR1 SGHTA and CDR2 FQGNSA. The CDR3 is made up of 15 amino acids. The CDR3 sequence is CASRIRLAGDNEQFF. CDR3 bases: TGTGCCAGCAGGATTCGACTAGCGGGGGACAATGAGCAGTTCTTC.

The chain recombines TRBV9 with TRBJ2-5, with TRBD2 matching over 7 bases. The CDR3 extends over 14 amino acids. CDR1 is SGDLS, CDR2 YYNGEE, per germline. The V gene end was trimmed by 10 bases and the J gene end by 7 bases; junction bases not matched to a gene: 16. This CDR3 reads CASSLGGGKGTQYF. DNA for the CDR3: TGTGCCTCCTCCCTTGGGGGGGGAAAGGGGACCCAGTACTTC.

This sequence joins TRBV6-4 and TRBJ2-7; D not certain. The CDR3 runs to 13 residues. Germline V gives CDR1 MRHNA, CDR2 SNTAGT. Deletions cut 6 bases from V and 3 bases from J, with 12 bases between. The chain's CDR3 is CASSSDLGYEQYF. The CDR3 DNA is TGTGCCAGCAGCTCTGACTTAGGCTACGAGCAGTACTTC.

As DNA, the CDR3 is TGCGCCAGCAGCTTACAGACAGCGGGCACCGGGGAGCTGTTTTTT. Its protein is CASSLQTAGTGELFF. V is TRBV5-1 and J is TRBJ2-2; maybe TRBD2 (6 bases). The CDR3 length is 15 residues. Germline V gene sequence: CDR1 SGHRS, CDR2 YFSETQ. Trimming removed 2 bases at V and 4 bases at J, with 12 bases between.